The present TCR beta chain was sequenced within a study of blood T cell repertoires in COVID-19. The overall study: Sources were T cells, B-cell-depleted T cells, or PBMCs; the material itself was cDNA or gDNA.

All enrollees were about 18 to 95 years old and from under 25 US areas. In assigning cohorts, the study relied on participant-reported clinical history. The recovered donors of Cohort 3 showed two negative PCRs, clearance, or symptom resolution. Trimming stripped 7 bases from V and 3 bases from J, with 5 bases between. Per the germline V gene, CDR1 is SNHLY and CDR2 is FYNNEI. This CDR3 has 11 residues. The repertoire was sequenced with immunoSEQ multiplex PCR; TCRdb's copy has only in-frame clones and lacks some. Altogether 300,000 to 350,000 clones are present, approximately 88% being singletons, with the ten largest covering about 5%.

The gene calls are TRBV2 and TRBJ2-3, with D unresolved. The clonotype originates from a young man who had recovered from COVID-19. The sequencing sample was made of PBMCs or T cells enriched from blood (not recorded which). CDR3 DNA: TGTGCCAGCATGGAGACAGATACGCAGTATTTT. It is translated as CASMETDTQYF. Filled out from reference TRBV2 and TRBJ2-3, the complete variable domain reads EPEVTQTPSHQVTQMGQEVILRCVPISNHLYFYWYRQILGQKVEFLVSFYNNEISEKSEIFDDQFSVERPDGSNFTLKIRSTKLEDSAMYFCASMETDTQYFGPGTRLTVL.